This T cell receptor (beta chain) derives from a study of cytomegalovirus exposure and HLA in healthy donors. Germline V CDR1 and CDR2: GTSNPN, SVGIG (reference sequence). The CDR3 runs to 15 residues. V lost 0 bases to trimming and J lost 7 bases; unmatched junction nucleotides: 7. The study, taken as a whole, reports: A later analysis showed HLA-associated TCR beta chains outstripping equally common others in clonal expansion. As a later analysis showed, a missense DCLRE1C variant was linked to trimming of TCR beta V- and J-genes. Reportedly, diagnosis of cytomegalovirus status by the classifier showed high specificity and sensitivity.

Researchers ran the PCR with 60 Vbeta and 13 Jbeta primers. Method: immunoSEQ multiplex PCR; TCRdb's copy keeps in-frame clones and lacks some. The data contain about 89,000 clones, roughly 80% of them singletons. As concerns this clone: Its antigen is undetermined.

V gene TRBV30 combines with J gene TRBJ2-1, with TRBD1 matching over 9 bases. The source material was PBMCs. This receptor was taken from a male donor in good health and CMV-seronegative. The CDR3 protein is CAWSVSTGGWNEQFF. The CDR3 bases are TGTGCCTGGAGTGTCTCAACAGGGGGCTGGAATGAGCAGTTCTTC.